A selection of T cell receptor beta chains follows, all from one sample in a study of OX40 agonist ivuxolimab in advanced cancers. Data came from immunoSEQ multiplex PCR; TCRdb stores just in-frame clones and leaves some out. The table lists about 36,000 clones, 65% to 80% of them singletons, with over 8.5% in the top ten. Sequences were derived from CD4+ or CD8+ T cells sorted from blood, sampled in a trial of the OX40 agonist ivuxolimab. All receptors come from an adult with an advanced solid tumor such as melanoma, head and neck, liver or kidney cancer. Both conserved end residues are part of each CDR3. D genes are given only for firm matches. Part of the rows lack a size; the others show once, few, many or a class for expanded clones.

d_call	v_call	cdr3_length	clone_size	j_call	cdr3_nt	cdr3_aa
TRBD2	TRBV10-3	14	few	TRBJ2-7	TGTGCCATCAGTGAGGCGGGGGGGCCCTCCGAGCAGTACTTC	CAISEAGGPSEQYF
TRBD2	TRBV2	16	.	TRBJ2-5	TGTGCCAGCAACCCACCCCTAGCGGGGTATCAAGAGACCCAGTACTTC	CASNPPLAGYQETQYF
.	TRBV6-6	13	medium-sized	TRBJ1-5	TGTGCCAGCAGTCCCGGGACAAATCAGCCCCAGCATTTT	CASSPGTNQPQHF
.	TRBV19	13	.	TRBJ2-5	TGTGCCAGTAGTATCTCAAGGGGAGAGACCCAGTACTTC	CASSISRGETQYF
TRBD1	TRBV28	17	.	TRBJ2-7	TGTGCCAGCAGTTTAGGGGGGCGGGGACAGGGGTCCTACGAGCAGTACTTC	CASSLGGRGQGSYEQYF
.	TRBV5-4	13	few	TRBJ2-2	TGTGCCAGCAGTCGGGCCGGCACCGGGGAGCTGTTTTTT	CASSRAGTGELFF
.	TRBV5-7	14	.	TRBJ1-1	TGTGCCAGCAGCTCACCGTCATCGAACACTGAAGCTTTCTTT	CASSSPSSNTEAFF
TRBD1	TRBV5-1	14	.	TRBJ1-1	TGCGCCAGCACCCTAACAGGGGAAGGCACTGAAGCTTTCTTT	CASTLTGEGTEAFF
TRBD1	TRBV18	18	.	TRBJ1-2	TGTGCCAGCTCACCAAACTCGGTGGGGGACAGGGCAAACTATGGCTACACCTTC	CASSPNSVGDRANYGYTF
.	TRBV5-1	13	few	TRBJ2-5	TGCGCCAGCAGCTTGGGGGCGGGAGAGACCCAGTACTTC	CASSLGAGETQYF
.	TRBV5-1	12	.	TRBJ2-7	TGCGCCAGCGGGGACGCGGCCTACGAGCAGTACTTC	CASGDAAYEQYF
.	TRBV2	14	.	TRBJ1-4	TGTGCCAGCAGTGAAACGGACGCCGACGAAAAACTGTTTTTT	CASSETDADEKLFF
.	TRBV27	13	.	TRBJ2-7	TGTGCCAGCAGTTTAGGGGGCGGCTACGAGCAGTACTTC	CASSLGGGYEQYF
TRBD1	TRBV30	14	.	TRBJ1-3	TGTGCCTGGAGGATACAGGGGTCTGGAAACACCATATATTTT	CAWRIQGSGNTIYF
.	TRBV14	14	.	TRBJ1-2	TGTGCCAGCAGCCCCGGACAAAACCTCTATGGCTACACCTTC	CASSPGQNLYGYTF
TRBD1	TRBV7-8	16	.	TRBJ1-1	TGTGCCAGCAGCTTCCCTCGAGACAGGGGGAGTCCTGAAGCTTTCTTT	CASSFPRDRGSPEAFF
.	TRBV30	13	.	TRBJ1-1	TGTGCCTGGGCTGACAGGTTAGACACTGAAGCTTTCTTT	CAWADRLDTEAFF
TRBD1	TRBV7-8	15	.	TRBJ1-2	TGTGCCAGCACCGTCCTACCCGGGACAGGGCAAGGCTACACCTTC	CASTVLPGTGQGYTF
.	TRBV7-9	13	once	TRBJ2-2	TGTGCCAGCAGTAATTTCCTCGGCGGGGAGCTGTTTTTT	CASSNFLGGELFF
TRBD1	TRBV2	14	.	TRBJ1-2	TGTGCCAGCAGATCTCAGGGGGTCAGCTATGGCTACACCTTC	CASRSQGVSYGYTF
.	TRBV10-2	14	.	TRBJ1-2	TGCGCCGGCAGTGATTGGGCCAGTGACTATGGCTACACCTTC	CAGSDWASDYGYTF
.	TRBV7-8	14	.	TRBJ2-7	TGTGCCAGCAGCTTAATGGCGGGGAGCTACGAGCAGTACTTC	CASSLMAGSYEQYF
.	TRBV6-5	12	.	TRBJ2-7	TGTGCCAGCAGTTACCGGGGGACTGAGCAGTACTTC	CASSYRGTEQYF
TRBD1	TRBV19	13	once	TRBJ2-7	TGTGCCAGTTCCGGGACAGGGGCCTACGAGCAGTACTTC	CASSGTGAYEQYF
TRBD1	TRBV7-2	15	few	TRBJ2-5	TGTGCCAGCAGCTTAACCCGGGACAGACAAGAGACCCAGTACTTC	CASSLTRDRQETQYF
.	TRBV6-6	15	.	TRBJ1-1	TGTGCCAGCAGTTACTCAGAGACTCTGAACACTGAAGCTTTCTTT	CASSYSETLNTEAFF
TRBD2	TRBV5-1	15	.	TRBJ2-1	TGCGCCAGCAGCACCGGGACTAGCGGGGCTACTGAGCAGTTCTTC	CASSTGTSGATEQFF
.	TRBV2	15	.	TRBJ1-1	TGTGCCAGCAGTGCAGAGGGGACGGTTAACACTGAAGCTTTCTTT	CASSAEGTVNTEAFF
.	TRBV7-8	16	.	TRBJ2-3	TGTGCCAGCAGCTTAGGGTACAGTCCTAGCACAGATACGCAGTATTTT	CASSLGYSPSTDTQYF
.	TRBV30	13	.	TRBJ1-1	TGTGCCTGGAGGGCCTATTACGAGGCTGAAGCTTTCTTT	CAWRAYYEAEAFF
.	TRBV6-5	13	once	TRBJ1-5	TGTGCCAGCAGGTCCAGTGAGAATCAGCCTCAGCATTTT	CASRSSENQPQHF
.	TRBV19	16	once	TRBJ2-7	TGTGCCAGTAGTAAAACCGGGACTTCTAGCTCCTACGAGCAGTACTTC	CASSKTGTSSSYEQYF
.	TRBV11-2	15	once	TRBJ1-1	TGTGCCAGCAGCGCGAGCCCTGATTATTCTCCTGAAGCTTTCTTT	CASSASPDYSPEAFF
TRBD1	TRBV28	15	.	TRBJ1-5	TGTGCCAGCAGTCCCGGGACAGTAAGCAATCAGCCCCAGCATTTT	CASSPGTVSNQPQHF
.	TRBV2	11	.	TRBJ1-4	TGTGCCAGCAAGAATAATGAAAAACTGTTTTTT	CASKNNEKLFF